The clone carrying this T cell receptor beta chain was seen a single time. Only in-frame clones appear in the TCRdb table, and some are missing; sequencing was by immunoSEQ multiplex PCR. This sample carries some 220,000 clones, almost 85% of them seen once, and the ten largest clones take 2.4%. Those enrolled in Seattle joined during active infection and were followed longitudinally afterward. This entry is derived from a study of blood T cell repertoires in COVID-19. Study as a whole: The study drew acute and convalescent COVID-19 samples from the United States, Italy and Spain. In each case, the material was cDNA or gDNA derived from T cells, B-cell-depleted T cells, or PBMCs.

The CDR3 is 18 residues long. The V gene's germline CDR1 is MDHEN and CDR2 SYDVKM. V lost 4 bases, J lost 0 bases, and 10 bases stayed unmatched. This sequence originates from a woman in her seventies with COVID-19, enrolled during active disease. The chain employs TRBV28 and TRBJ2-2; 8 bases are shared with TRBD1. The sample taken for sequencing was peripheral blood. Here the CDR3 DNA reads TGTGCCAGCAGTTCCATGGACAGGGCCGTCTCGAACACCGGGGAGCTGTTTTTT. The encoded protein is CASSSMDRAVSNTGELFF.